A selection of T cell receptor beta chains follows, all from one sample in a study of human T cells and chemical hapten exposure. TCRdb ran MiXCR on the RACE reads and lists one entry per CDR3 protein. The table includes around 130,000 distinct CDR3 sequences, approximately 10% detected once. The sample was whole blood. The receptors shown here come from a male donor in good health. Some clones in this sample may be carry-over from other donors' samples. Both conserved end residues are part of each CDR3. Each record gives: V gene, D gene, CDR3 length, clone size, J gene, CDR3 protein, CDR3 DNA. D genes are given only for firm matches. Clone size is shown for a subset of rows, as once, few, many or a class of expanded clone.

>TRBV6-5|NA|15|NA|TRBJ2-7
CASSYSTGGTYEQYF
TGTGCCAGCAGTTACTCGACAGGTGGGACCTACGAGCAGTACTTC
>TRBV3-1|TRBD1|17|many|TRBJ2-7
CASSHQGTGAISYEQYF
TGTGCCAGCAGCCACCAGGGGACAGGGGCCATCTCCTACGAGCAGTACTTC
>TRBV6-2/TRBV6-3|NA|14|NA|TRBJ1-1
CASSSGDRSTEAFF
TGTGCCAGCAGTTCTGGCGACAGATCCACTGAAGCTTTCTTT
>TRBV2|NA|13|NA|TRBJ1-6
CASSVGSNSPLHF
TGTGCCAGCAGTGTGGGTTCTAATTCACCCCTCCACTTT
>TRBV7-9|NA|15|few|TRBJ1-6
CASSFGGAEEGPLHF
TGTGCCAGCAGCTTTGGGGGGGCAGAGGAAGGACCCCTCCACTTT
>TRBV4-3|NA|16|few|TRBJ1-5
CASSEEPGGGNQPQHF
TGCGCCAGCAGCGAAGAGCCGGGGGGTGGCAATCAGCCCCAGCATTTT
>TRBV5-1|TRBD1|15|few|TRBJ2-3
CASSSTTGTTDTQYF
TGCGCCAGCAGCTCCACGACAGGGACCACAGATACGCAGTATTTT
>TRBV6-5|NA|15|many|TRBJ1-1
CASSYSGAGSTEAFF
TGTGCCAGCAGTTACTCGGGGGCAGGAAGCACTGAAGCTTTCTTT
>TRBV12-5|NA|13|few|TRBJ2-1
CASGPGGAGWQFF
TGTGCTAGTGGTCCCGGTGGTGCCGGGTGGCAGTTCTTC
>TRBV7-9|NA|17|NA|TRBJ1-2
CASSPPVGEKTNYGYTF
TGTGCCAGCAGCCCCCCGGTTGGAGAGAAGACTAACTATGGCTACACCTTC
>TRBV20-1|TRBD1|14|many|TRBJ1-3
CSAEGQGSGNTIYF
TGCAGTGCTGAAGGACAGGGCTCTGGAAACACCATATATTTT
>TRBV7-3|NA|13|NA|TRBJ1-2
CASSLGNQDGYTF
TGTGCCAGCAGCTTGGGCAATCAGGATGGCTACACCTTC
>TRBV18|TRBD2|15|NA|TRBJ2-1
CASSPTSGANNEQFF
TGTGCCAGCTCCCCGACTAGCGGGGCTAACAATGAGCAGTTCTTC
>TRBV7-9|TRBD1|16|NA|TRBJ2-7
CASSPRGGQGINEQYF
TGTGCCAGCAGCCCCCGGGGTGGACAGGGGATAAACGAGCAGTACTTC
>TRBV4-2|TRBD1|15|many|TRBJ1-1
CASSQRQGLGTEAFF
TGTGCCAGCAGCCAGAGACAGGGGCTGGGCACTGAAGCTTTCTTT
>TRBV7-2|NA|13|NA|TRBJ1-1
CASSLDWGTEAFF
TGTGCCAGCAGCTTAGATTGGGGGACTGAAGCTTTCTTT
>TRBV18|NA|14|NA|TRBJ2-6
CASSPDSGANVLTF
TGTGCCAGCTCACCAGACTCTGGGGCCAACGTCCTGACTTTC
>TRBV5-4|TRBD1|16|NA|TRBJ2-7
CASSSAAGQGAYEQYF
TGTGCCAGCAGCTCGGCCGCCGGACAGGGGGCTTACGAGCAGTACTTC
>TRBV6-5|NA|16|NA|TRBJ1-1
CASSTGPRGMNTEAFF
TGTGCCAGCAGTACGGGCCCCAGGGGAATGAACACTGAAGCTTTCTTT
>TRBV5-1|NA|17|NA|TRBJ1-1
CASSLDAETPLNTEAFF
TGCGCCAGCAGCTTGGATGCGGAAACTCCATTGAACACTGAAGCTTTCTTT
>TRBV12-3/TRBV12-4|NA|12|NA|TRBJ2-7
CASSVAGLQSYF
TGTGCCAGCAGCGTCGCGGGGTTGCAATCTTACTTC
>TRBV20-1|NA|14|few|TRBJ2-3
CSAKGPWGTDTQYF
TGCAGTGCTAAAGGTCCGTGGGGCACAGATACGCAGTATTTT
>TRBV3-1|TRBD2|17|few|TRBJ2-5
CASSHQLAGGPRETQYF
TGTGCCAGCAGCCATCAACTAGCGGGGGGGCCTAGAGAGACCCAGTACTTC
>TRBV7-2|NA|15|once|TRBJ2-5
CASSPYGRLQETQYF
TGTGCCAGCAGCCCCTATGGGCGGCTCCAAGAGACCCAGTACTTC
>TRBV6-2/TRBV6-3|NA|11|few|TRBJ2-5
CASRDPLTQYF
TGTGCCAGCCGGGACCCCCTCACCCAGTACTTC
>TRBV3-1|TRBD2|15|NA|TRBJ2-1
CASSQDGTSADEQFF
TGTGCCAGCAGCCAAGATGGGACTAGCGCCGATGAGCAGTTCTTC
>TRBV6-1|TRBD2|14|many|TRBJ2-7
CASALLAGAHGQYF
TGTGCCAGCGCGCTCCTAGCGGGAGCTCACGGGCAGTACTTC
>TRBV20-1|NA|16|few|TRBJ1-3
CSARGDQGSAGNTIYF
TGCAGTGCTAGGGGGGATCAGGGTTCTGCTGGAAACACCATATATTTT
>TRBV19|NA|14|many|TRBJ2-6
CASLTGAGANVLTF
TGTGCCAGTTTGACAGGTGCTGGGGCCAACGTCCTGACTTTC
>TRBV25-1|NA|15|many|TRBJ1-5
CASSPSEDHNQPQHF
TGTGCCAGCTCACCCTCGGAAGACCACAATCAGCCCCAGCATTTT
>TRBV10-2|NA|14|few|TRBJ1-2
CASSEGTRFYGYTF
TGCGCCAGCAGTGAAGGGACTCGTTTCTATGGCTACACCTTC
>TRBV15|NA|15|NA|TRBJ2-1
CATSRDPDTYNEQFF
TGTGCCACCAGCAGAGATCCGGACACCTACAATGAGCAGTTCTTC
>TRBV7-2|TRBD1|17|many|TRBJ2-5
CASSLGPGQAFKETQYF
TGTGCCAGCAGCTTAGGGCCGGGACAGGCCTTTAAAGAGACCCAGTACTTC
>TRBV20-1|NA|17|few|TRBJ2-3
CSARVRQTSPSPDTQYF
TGCAGTGCTAGAGTCAGGCAGACTAGTCCGTCCCCGGATACGCAGTATTTT
>TRBV2|TRBD2|16|many|TRBJ2-5
CASSEGGTSGEETQYF
TGTGCCAGCAGTGAAGGAGGGACTAGCGGTGAAGAGACCCAGTACTTC
>TRBV6-6|NA|15|few|TRBJ2-3
CASSYRESGTDTQYF
TGTGCCAGCAGTTACCGGGAGAGCGGCACAGATACGCAGTATTTT
>TRBV25-1|NA|13|few|TRBJ1-6
CASSWGDNSPLHF
TGTGCCAGCAGTTGGGGAGATAATTCACCCCTCCACTTT
>TRBV29-1|NA|11|few|TRBJ1-1
CSDSRDSSTFF
TGCAGCGACTCCCGGGACTCCAGTACTTTCTTT
>TRBV3-1|NA|17|NA|TRBJ1-5
CASSQGTNRYSNQPQHF
TGTGCCAGCAGCCAAGGTACTAACAGGTATAGCAATCAGCCCCAGCATTTT
>TRBV29-1|NA|13|NA|TRBJ1-1
CSVEGQGRIEAFF
TGCAGCGTTGAAGGGCAGGGTAGGATAGAAGCTTTCTTT
>TRBV27|TRBD1|14|NA|TRBJ2-1
CASTSGTGFNEQFF
TGTGCCAGCACCTCGGGGACAGGGTTCAATGAGCAGTTCTTC
>TRBV3-1|NA|14|few|TRBJ2-7
CASSQDEGDYEQYF
TGTGCCAGCAGCCAAGATGAAGGGGACTACGAGCAGTACTTC